Each of the 7 T cell receptor beta chains below was sequenced from the same sample in a study of shared clonotypes between healthy human individuals. Sequencing was performed with immunoSEQ multiplex PCR; in TCRdb, only in-frame clones are kept and a portion is missing. Of some 1,600,000 clones listed, 95% to 99% are singletons. The sample comprised naive CD4+ T cells sorted from blood. As to subset: CD45RA+ positively selected. The receptors were gathered from a young man in good health.

J is TRBJ2-1 and V is TRBV10-3; the match to TRBD2 covers 7 bases. Losses at the gene ends were 5 bases for V and 6 bases for J; bases not matched to a gene: 7. Germline-derived CDR1 and CDR2 are ENHRY and SYGVKD. The CDR3 runs to 14 residues. The DNA of the CDR3 is TGTGCCATCAGTCGTCTAGCGGAGACCAATGAGCAGTTCTTC. Translation: CAISRLAETNEQFF.

This sequence joins TRBV4-1 and TRBJ2-1; 8 positions match TRBD1. Trimming cost V 4 bases and J 5 bases; bases outside gene matches: 7. This CDR3 comprises 15 residues. Germline CDR1 reads MGHRA; CDR2 reads YSYEKL. CDR3 coding DNA: TGCGCCAGCAGCCGAGGACAGGGTTTGAACAATGAGCAGTTCTTC. Encoded protein: CASSRGQGLNNEQFF.

V and J are TRBV7-7 and TRBJ2-2; tentatively, D is TRBD2 (6 bases). The CDR3 extends over 14 amino acids. Trimming took off 4 bases at V and 2 bases at J, with 8 bases between the two ends. In germline, CDR1 is SSHAT, CDR2 FNYEAQ (reference sequence). In nucleotides, the CDR3 is TGTGCCAGCAGCTGGGGGGATAACACCGGGGAGCTGTTTTTT. Translating it yields CASSWGDNTGELFF.

This chain uses TRBV5-4 with TRBJ2-5; D uncertain. The CDR3 covers 14 residues. The germline V and J ends were trimmed by 1 base and 0 bases, with 7 bases remaining between them. Looked up from germline, CDR1 is SGHNT and CDR2 is YYREEE (reference sequence). The CDR3 spells CASSLNSDQETQYF. CDR3 in DNA: TGTGCCAGCAGCTTGAACTCGGACCAAGAGACCCAGTACTTC. Variable domain in full (rest from reference TRBV5-4 and TRBJ2-5): ETGVTQSPTHLIKTRGQQVTLRCSSQSGHNTVSWYQQALGQGPQFIFQYYREEENGRGNFPPRFSGLQFPNYSSELNVNALELDDSALYLCASSLNSDQETQYFGPGTRLLVL.

This chain uses TRBV2 with TRBJ2-7; TRBD1 aligns across 7 bases. This CDR3 comprises 14 residues. Germline V lookup: CDR1 SNHLY, CDR2 FYNNEI. Losses at the gene ends were 4 bases for V and 3 bases for J; bases not matched to a gene: 6. The CDR3 spells CASSGWDRNYEQYF. The CDR3 DNA reads as TGTGCCAGCAGTGGATGGGACAGAAACTACGAGCAGTACTTC.

This chain uses TRBV20-1 with TRBJ2-7; no clear D. Germline V gives CDR1 DFQATT, CDR2 SNEGSKA (reference sequence). The CDR3 contains 8 residues. The CDR3 is CKPHEQYF. CDR3 in DNA: TGCAAGCCGCACGAGCAGTACTTC.

The chain is built from TRBV28 and TRBJ1-5, with 9 bases that match TRBD1. The CDR3 extends over 14 amino acids. The germline V gene encodes CDR1 MDHEN and CDR2 SYDVKM. With V trimmed by 6 bases and J by 5 bases, 5 bases remained unmatched. CDR3 sequence (DNA): TGTGCCAGCAGCCGGACAGGGGCACATCAGCCCCAGCATTTT. It translates to CASSRTGAHQPQHF.